The 28 T cell receptor beta chains given below trace back to one sample, sequenced in a study of control samples from healthy donors and cancer patients. TCRdb's copy holds only in-frame clones and misses some; the assay was immunoSEQ multiplex PCR. The sample holds about 76,000 clones, 89% seen once. Source material: PBMCs. These TCRs come from a woman between 50 and 59 years old with colorectal cancer.

Written as DNA, the CDR3 is TGTGCCAGCGGACAGGCTCCGAACACTGAAGCTTTCTTT. Its translation: CASGQAPNTEAFF. V is TRBV2 and J is TRBJ1-1, with 7 bases identical to TRBD1. V was pared by 8 bases and J by 1 base, with 4 bases of the junction left unmatched. The CDR3 runs 13 residues. Germline loops: CDR1 SNHLY, CDR2 FYNNEI.

The chain is built from TRBV20-1 and TRBJ1-4, with D unclear. The CDR3 extends over 12 amino acids. V lost 3 bases, J lost 4 bases, and 6 bases lay in between. Germline V gene sequence: CDR1 DFQATT, CDR2 SNEGSKA (reference sequence). CDR3 loop: CSASVINEKLFF. CDR3 sequence (DNA): TGCAGTGCTAGTGTAATTAATGAAAAACTGTTTTTT.

This sequence joins TRBV2 and TRBJ2-7; D is unresolved. CDR3 length equals 14 residues. The germline CDR1 and CDR2 sequences are SNHLY and FYNNEI. V gave up 5 bases and J gave up 4 bases, with 15 bases separating them. The CDR3 nucleotides read TGTGCCAGCAGTCTCACCCCCAGCCAATACGAGCAGTACGTC. The encoded protein is CASSLTPSQYEQYV.

The DNA of the CDR3 is TGCGCCAGCAGTTCTAGCGGCGGGGAGCTGTTTTTT. Its translation: CASSSSGGELFF. This chain uses TRBV10-2 with TRBJ1-3; 7 positions agree with TRBD2. The closer fit of TRBJ2-2 to the DNA end suggests the J call may be wrong. The CDR3 has 12 amino acids. From germline, CDR1 is WSHSY and CDR2 SAAADI.

V is TRBV24-1 and J is TRBJ1-1, with D tentatively TRBD1 (5 bases). Trimming pared 3 bases from V and 6 bases from J, leaving 13 bases between. Germline V lookup: CDR1 KGHDR, CDR2 SFDVKD. The CDR3 totals 14 residues. CDR3: CATSDPGRGSEAFF. The CDR3 DNA reads as TGTGCCACCAGTGATCCGGGTCGGGGCTCTGAAGCTTTCTTT.

The V and J genes are TRBV30 and TRBJ2-2, with D maybe TRBD2 (5 bases). In germline, CDR1 is GTSNPN, CDR2 SVGIG (reference sequence). The CDR3 sequence is 15 residues long. Trimming left V 3 bases short and J 4 bases short, with 15 bases between. CDR3 DNA sequence: TGTGCCTGGAGACGGGGAGATATTTCCACCGGGGAGCTGTTTTTT. Amino acids: CAWRRGDISTGELFF.

The J gene is TRBJ1-1, the V gene TRBV19, with 7 bases identical to TRBD1. Germline CDR1 and CDR2: LNHDA and SQIVND (reference sequence). The V gene end was trimmed by 5 bases and the J gene end by 6 bases; junction bases not matched to a gene: 18. The CDR3 runs 17 residues. The CDR3 sequence: CASSFTGAALGRPEAFF. DNA of the CDR3: TGTGCCAGTAGTTTTACAGGGGCCGCTTTGGGTCGGCCTGAAGCTTTCTTT.

This clone came up once. The V call is TRBV3-1 (or the pseudogene TRBV3-2), the J call TRBJ1-1; D remains unclear. The CDR3 is 13 amino acids. With 3 bases removed from V and 5 bases from J, the gap between germline ends came to 10 bases. Germline loops: CDR1 LGHDT, CDR2 YNNKEL (reference sequence). CDR3 protein: CASSHLLRTEAFF. CDR3 DNA: TGTGCCAGCAGCCACCTTCTGAGGACTGAAGCTTTCTTT.

This rearrangement joins TRBV6-5 to TRBJ1-2; 10 bases are shared with TRBD1. The CDR3 loop spans 12 amino acids. The germline V gene has CDR1 MNHEY and CDR2 SVGAGI. The trim removed 7 bases at V and 6 bases at J, leaving 2 bases unmatched. In DNA form, the CDR3 reads TGTGCCAGCAAAGGACAGGGGGATGGCTACACCTTC. Translating gives CASKGQGDGYTF.

This clone appeared a single time. The junction does not match germline at one end; this may be a read error. The J gene is TRBJ1-6, the V gene TRBV4-3, with no clear D. Germline loops: CDR1 LGHNA, CDR2 YSLEER. CDR3 length: 14 residues. The CDR3 sequence is CASSQDSESSPLPF. The CDR3 coding sequence is TGCGCCAGCAGCCAAGACAGCGAGAGTTCACCCCTCCCCTTT.

This rearrangement joins TRBV6-5 to TRBJ2-4; D is unclear. Deletions cut 5 bases from V and 0 bases from J, with 8 bases between. The CDR3 contains 14 residues. The V gene's germline CDR1 is MNHEY and CDR2 SVGAGI. CDR3 bases: TGTGCCAGCAGTCAACCGGGAGCCAAAAACATTCAGTACTTC. Its protein product is CASSQPGAKNIQYF.

Turning to this clone: At one boundary the junction diverges from the germline segment, which might be a read error. This chain uses TRBV30 with TRBJ2-1; 11 nucleotides agree with TRBD1. Germline lookup yields CDR1 GTSNPN and CDR2 SVGIG (reference sequence). This CDR3 contains 12 residues. The CDR3 nucleotides are TGTGCCTGGAGAGCTTCCGGGACAGGGGGGCTCTTC. Amino acid sequence: CAWRASGTGGLF.

The V and J genes are TRBV3-1 (or the pseudogene TRBV3-2) and TRBJ1-2; tentatively, D is TRBD1 (6 bases). Germline assignment: CDR1 LGHDT and CDR2 YNNKEL (reference sequence). The V end lost 0 bases, the J end lost 7 bases, and 15 bases lay between the germline ends. The CDR3 covers 15 residues. Written as DNA, the CDR3 is TGTGCCAGCAGCCAAGACCCAGGGGAATCGATTGGCTACACCTTC. It yields the protein CASSQDPGESIGYTF.

The rearrangement joins TRBV5-1 to TRBJ1-1; D remains unclear. Germline loops: CDR1 SGHRS, CDR2 YFSETQ. V dropped 3 bases and J dropped 8 bases, with 8 bases sitting between them. The CDR3 is 11 amino acids. CDR3 bases: TGCGCCAGCAGCTGGGAGGACGAAGCTTTCTTT. Amino acids: CASSWEDEAFF.

The V gene is TRBV18, the J gene TRBJ1-2; D is ambiguous. Germline V gives CDR1 KGHSH, CDR2 LQKENI. With 5 bases removed from V and 4 bases from J, the gap between germline ends came to 11 bases. The CDR3 length is 13 residues. CDR3 coding DNA: TGTGCCAGCTCAGCGACTGAATCCTATGGCTACACCTTC. Amino acids: CASSATESYGYTF. Combining the CDR3 with reference TRBV18 and TRBJ1-2 gives the whole variable domain NAGVMQNPRHLVRRRGQEARLRCSPMKGHSHVYWYRQLPEEGLKFMVYLQKENIIDESGMPKERFSAEFPKEGPSILRIQQVVRGDSAAYFCASSATESYGYTFGSGTRLTVV.

This clone was counted once. The chain joins TRBV10-2 to TRBJ1-1; no definite D call. Trimming removed 5 bases at V and 3 bases at J, with 13 bases between. The germline V gene encodes CDR1 WSHSY and CDR2 SAAADI. This CDR3 has 14 residues. The CDR3, as DNA: TGCGCCAGCAGTCCCCTCAGGATGGACACTGAAGCTTTCTTT. It specifies CASSPLRMDTEAFF.

This chain connects TRBV18 to TRBJ1-2, with D uncertain. Trimming removed 2 bases at V and 4 bases at J, with 8 bases between. Germline CDR1 and CDR2: KGHSH and LQKENI. There are 13 residues in the CDR3. Here the CDR3 DNA reads TGTGCCAGCTCACCAGAGGGCGGCTATGGCTACACCTTC. Its protein product is CASSPEGGYGYTF.

The DNA for the CDR3 is TGTGCCAGCAGCCGCGGGGGGACTTACGAGCAGTACGTC. This encodes CASSRGGTYEQYV. The genes are TRBV3-1 (or the pseudogene TRBV3-2) and TRBJ2-7; 8 bases fit TRBD2. The V and J ends lost 4 bases and 4 bases, in that order; junction bases with no gene match: 3. The CDR3 sequence is 13 residues long. Germline assignment: CDR1 LGHDT and CDR2 YNNKEL (reference sequence).

The genes are TRBV5-1 and TRBJ1-6, with TRBD1 as a possible D gene (6 bases). Germline V CDR1 and CDR2: SGHRS, YFSETQ. Between the trimmed V and J ends, which lost 1 base and 10 bases, there was a span of 15 bases. CDR3 size: 15 residues. CDR3 region: CASSLTGLESSPLHF. The CDR3 coding sequence is TGCGCCAGCAGCTTGACAGGGCTGGAGTCCTCACCCCTCCACTTT.

The gene calls are TRBV18 and TRBJ1-5; 9 bases are a match to TRBD1. V lost 3 bases to trimming and J lost 1 base; unmatched junction nucleotides: 7. Germline CDR1 reads KGHSH; CDR2 reads LQKENI. The CDR3 contains 17 residues. Written as DNA, the CDR3 is TGTGCCAGCTCACCTCCCGGACAGGGGAAGAGCAATCAGCCCCAGCATTTT. This codes for CASSPPGQGKSNQPQHF.

The rearrangement uses TRBV6-5 and TRBJ1-1; D is unresolved. V was trimmed by 6 bases and J by 0 bases, leaving 11 bases between them. The length of the CDR3 is 14 residues. CDR1 and CDR2 (germline): MNHEY, SVGAGI. Here the CDR3 reads CASRWADMNTEAFF. DNA for the CDR3: TGTGCCAGCAGGTGGGCAGACATGAACACTGAAGCTTTCTTT.

The rearrangement uses TRBV24-1 and TRBJ2-3; 7 bases agree with TRBD1. The CDR3 has 15 amino acids. The V and J ends lost 4 bases and 4 bases, in that order; junction bases with no gene match: 7. Germline loops: CDR1 KGHDR, CDR2 SFDVKD. CDR3 sequence: CATSDPQGTSDTQYF. The DNA for the CDR3 is TGTGCCACCAGTGACCCACAGGGGACATCAGATACGCAGTATTTT.

This chain joins TRBV5-1 and TRBJ2-3; 7 bases agree with TRBD2. Germline loops: CDR1 SGHRS, CDR2 YFSETQ. The CDR3 covers 16 residues. V shed 3 bases, J shed 2 bases, and the junction held 9 bases outside the gene matches. Here the CDR3 DNA reads TGCGCCAGCAGCTCTGGGTCGGGACTACCCACAGATACGCAGTATTTT. It translates to CASSSGSGLPTDTQYF.

The chain uses TRBV7-2 and TRBJ2-5; D is ambiguous. The germline gives CDR1 SGHTA, CDR2 FQGNSA. V was shortened by 5 bases and J by 5 bases, with 18 bases between the two germline ends. The length of the CDR3 is 15 residues. The CDR3 loop reads CASSTSLVDKETQYF. As DNA, the CDR3 is TGTGCCAGCAGCACGTCCCTCGTCGATAAGGAGACCCAGTACTTC.

The J gene is TRBJ1-3, the V gene TRBV10-2; D remains unclear. The CDR3 runs to 12 residues. The V gene's germline CDR1 is WSHSY and CDR2 SAAADI. V was cut by 3 bases and J by 2 bases, with 2 bases left in between. CDR3: CASSEAGNTIYF. The CDR3 region has the DNA TGCGCCAGCAGTGAAGCTGGAAACACCATATATTTT.

The chain has TRBV28 and TRBJ1-5, with D hard to call. The CDR3 totals 14 residues. Germline V gene data show CDR1 as MDHEN and CDR2 as SYDVKM. V gave up 10 bases and J gave up 0 bases, with 13 bases separating them. The CDR3 spells CATYSSLSNQPQHF. The CDR3 nucleotides are TGTGCCACCTACAGCTCCCTTAGCAATCAGCCCCAGCATTTT.

The chain recombines TRBV20-1 with TRBJ2-5; D gene uncertain. This CDR3 comprises 11 residues. V lost 5 bases and J 2 bases, leaving 6 bases between the germline ends. The germline V gene encodes CDR1 DFQATT and CDR2 SNEGSKA (reference sequence). The CDR3 nucleotides are TGCAGTGCTGCCCGGCAAGAGACCCAGTACTTC. Encoded protein: CSAARQETQYF.

The V and J genes are TRBV28 and TRBJ1-6; 7 bases match TRBD1. From germline, CDR1 is MDHEN and CDR2 SYDVKM. The CDR3 contains 16 residues. The J segment lost 9 bases and the V segment lost 1 base, leaving 9 bases of the junction unmatched. This chain's CDR3 is CASSLLSQGGSSPLHF. The CDR3 nucleotides are TGTGCCAGCAGTTTATTGAGCCAGGGGGGAAGTTCACCCCTCCACTTT. Based on the CDR3 plus reference TRBV28 and TRBJ1-6, the full variable domain is DVKVTQSSRYLVKRTGEKVFLECVQDMDHENMFWYRQDPGLGLRLIYFSYDVKMKEKGDIPEGYSVSREKKERFSLILESASTNQTSMYLCASSLLSQGGSSPLHFGNGTRLTVT.